This T cell receptor beta chain appears in the sequencing data of a study of Graves' ophthalmopathy and Graves' hyperthyroidism. Study-level background: Blood was drawn at initial diagnosis, before any treatment.

This CDR3 is 14 amino acids long. The germline gives CDR1 ENHRY, CDR2 SYGVKD. RNA transcripts served as template for amplifying TCR beta CDR3 sequences. The first-round RT-PCR employed HTBI primers together with the Qiagen OneStep RT-PCR kit. A multiplex PCR was then performed as the second round. TCRdb re-called the multiplex PCR reads with MiXCR, one entry per CDR3 protein. The top ten clones hold roughly 45% of a sample with about 700,000 distinct CDR3 sequences, roughly 40% of them seen once. As concerns this clonotype: At one end the junction does not follow the germline gene, possibly because of a read error.

The rearrangement joins TRBV10-3 to TRBJ1-5; D is unclear. The sequencing sample was made of peripheral blood. The sequence came from an adult man with Graves' ophthalmopathy. Here the CDR3 reads CASSLGMRNQPQHF. In nucleotides, the CDR3 is TGTGCCAGCAGTTTAGGGATGCGCAATCAGCCCCAGCATTTT.